The 5 T cell receptor beta chains reported below all come from one sample, sequenced in a study of radiotherapy plus CTLA-4 blockade in lung cancer. Using immunoSEQ multiplex PCR, the repertoire was profiled, and TCRdb retains in-frame clones only, with some absent. The sample carries tens of thousands of clones, approximately 68% recorded once. Specimen: peripheral blood, collected from a patient treated with radiotherapy plus ipilimumab. The receptors come from a human donor with non-small cell lung cancer who had stable disease on radiotherapy plus ipilimumab.

In DNA, the CDR3 is TGTGCCAGCAGTGACTTGACAGGGCCCTATGGCTACACCTTC. Its protein product is CASSDLTGPYGYTF. This sequence joins TRBV25-1 and TRBJ1-2; TRBD1 agrees at 7 bases. The germline gives CDR1 MGHDK, CDR2 SYGVNS. There are 14 residues in the CDR3. J lost 4 bases, V lost 3 bases, and 5 bases had no gene match.

In this sample, this clone turned up a few times. This sequence joins TRBV30 and TRBJ1-6; D is undetermined. Germline V gene data show CDR1 as GTSNPN and CDR2 as SVGIG (reference sequence). Trimming cost V 0 bases and J 8 bases, with 11 bases left between them. The CDR3 loop spans 14 amino acids. This CDR3 reads CAWSVSFVDSPLHF. CDR3 bases: TGTGCCTGGAGTGTTAGCTTTGTCGATTCACCCCTCCACTTT.

The chain combines TRBV15 with TRBJ2-7, with 9 bases that match TRBD1. V trimming: 7 bases; J trimming: 7 bases; junction bases outside the gene matches: 17. The germline gives CDR1 LNHNV, CDR2 YYDKDF (reference sequence). The CDR3 covers 16 residues. In DNA, the CDR3 is TGTGCCACCATGGATCGTACAGGGACAGGGAAATGGGAGCAGTACTTC. Its translation is CATMDRTGTGKWEQYF.

As to this clone: Other DNA sequences in the sample encode the same CDR3. This chain uses TRBV9 with TRBJ1-2; TRBD1 is a possible D gene (6 bases). Germline values: CDR1 SGDLS, CDR2 YYNGEE. V lost 0 bases and J 6 bases, leaving 9 bases between the germline ends. This CDR3 spans 13 amino acids. The CDR3: CASSVDRADGYTF. Here the CDR3 DNA reads TGTGCCAGCAGCGTAGACAGGGCAGATGGCTACACCTTC.

The chain links TRBV7-8 to TRBJ2-1, with TRBD2 identical over 13 bases. The germline V gene has CDR1 SGHVS and CDR2 FQNEAQ. CDR3 length equals 16 residues. The J segment lost 2 bases and the V segment lost 5 bases, leaving 3 bases of the junction unmatched. The CDR3 DNA reads TGTGCCAGCAGCCGAGGGACTAGCGGGACCTACAATGAGCAGTTCTTC. The encoded protein is CASSRGTSGTYNEQFF.